The present entry profiles one T cell receptor beta chain with its context. Germline V gives CDR1 SEHNR, CDR2 FQNEAQ (reference sequence). The junction had 13 bases not matched to a gene; V was cut back by 3 bases and J by 0 bases. CDR3 length: 19 residues. The data are from a study of blood T cell repertoires in COVID-19. Clones were sequenced by immunoSEQ multiplex PCR, and TCRdb holds only the in-frame ones, with some missing. The table shows 400,000 to 450,000 clones, with 75% to 90% occurring only once. This clonotype was sampled from a woman in her 40s with COVID-19, enrolled during active disease. The chain links TRBV7-9 to TRBJ1-3; 8 nucleotides align to TRBD1. The sample taken for sequencing was peripheral blood. This CDR3 reads CASSFRGRIAENSGNTIYF. The CDR3 nucleotides read TGTGCCAGCAGCTTCAGGGGGCGCATTGCCGAGAACTCTGGAAACACCATATATTTT. Looking up the rest from reference TRBV7-9 and TRBJ1-3 gives the full variable domain: DTGVSQNPRHKITKRGQNVTFRCDPISEHNRLYWYRQTLGQGPEFLTYFQNEAQLEKSRLLSDRFSAERPKGSFSTLEIQRTEQGDSAMYLCASSFRGRIAENSGNTIYFGEGSWLTVV.